This T cell receptor beta chain stems from a study of a mutant IDH1 vaccine in newly diagnosed glioma. In the study overall: The study started vaccination 4-6 weeks after radiotherapy alone, or with temozolomide cycles. Antecedent treatment encompassed radiotherapy, temozolomide, or their combination; the majority received both. Study conclusions and caveats: Changes to the top peripheral T cell clonotypes appeared unrelated to pseudoprogression.

Sequencing was performed with immunoSEQ multiplex PCR; in TCRdb, only in-frame clones are kept and a portion is missing. The sample includes 84,000 or so clones, 70% to 90% seen only once; the top ten take more than 5%. Comments on this clone: Its antigen remains unidentified.

The CDR3 has 15 amino acids. Germline V lookup: CDR1 SGHTA, CDR2 FQGNSA. J was trimmed by 2 bases and V by 4 bases; bases with no gene match: 6. As to time point: week 47, end of study. The study gave 300 ug of mutant IDH1 20-mer peptide per vaccine dose, with topical imiquimod. Patients had eight vaccinations, in weeks 1, 3, 5, 7, 11, 15, 19 and 23. The source material was PBMCs, sampled from a glioma patient whose treatment included an IDH1 peptide vaccine. The V call is TRBV7-2, the J call TRBJ2-3, with 7 nucleotides matching TRBD2. This TCR was recovered from a man aged 35 to 55 with glioma. The CDR3, as DNA: TGTGCCAGCAGCTCACTAGCGCAGTACACAGATACGCAGTATTTT. It yields the protein CASSSLAQYTDTQYF.